The source of this T cell receptor beta chain is a study of early T cells in non-severe SARS-CoV-2 infection. Overall study: Sequenced bulk RNA came from whole blood that was unsorted, and chains were unpaired.

The CDR3 spans 12 residues. Trimming stripped 3 bases from V and 4 bases from J, with 7 bases between. Germline V gives CDR1 MDHEN, CDR2 SYDVKM. This clonotype was recorded a few times. MiXCR was run by TCRdb on the 5' RACE reads, yielding one entry per CDR3 protein. The sample has tens of thousands of distinct CDR3 sequences; roughly 7.7% are singletons. Sequences were obtained from whole blood. This chain connects TRBV28 to TRBJ2-7; D call uncertain. The source of this sequence is an adult who was a healthcare worker with PCR-confirmed SARS-CoV-2 infection or an uninfected control (not recorded which). CDR3 bases: TGTGCCAGCAGTTTGGAAGAATACGAGCAGTACTTC. Encoded protein: CASSLEEYEQYF.